Listed here are 3 T cell receptor beta chains from one sample, sequenced in a study of blood T cells in healthy people across ages. Combining a sample-barcoded 5' primer with a J-beta primer mix, a second PCR ran for roughly 6 to 12 cycles. TCRdb reprocessed the 5' RACE reads via MiXCR and lists one record per CDR3 protein. The sample records hundreds of thousands of distinct CDR3 sequences, about 26% being singletons. The same sample was also studied in work on T cells of mothers and their children.

Source material: blood. The receptors shown here come from a boy between 10 and 17 years old in good health.

The gene calls are TRBV9 and TRBJ1-3; unclear D gene. The CDR3 extends over 15 amino acids. V shed 3 bases and J shed 0 bases, with 10 bases lying between them. Germline V gene lookup returns CDR1 SGDLS and CDR2 YYNGEE. CDR3 coding DNA: TGTGCCAGCAGCGCCCAGAGTAACTCTGGAAACACCATATATTTT. It codes for CASSAQSNSGNTIYF.

This clonotype came up a few times. The genes are TRBV5-1 and TRBJ2-5, with D possibly being TRBD1 or TRBD2 (5 bases each). The ends were cut back, 3 bases at V and 4 bases at J, with 13 bases in the middle. Germline V gene data show CDR1 as SGHRS and CDR2 as YFSETQ. CDR3 length: 14 amino acids. In nucleotides, the CDR3 is TGCGCCAGCAGCTCGGGGCCTCAGAGAGAGACCCAGTACTTC. Translating gives CASSSGPQRETQYF.

This chain connects TRBV5-1 to TRBJ1-1, with D unresolved. This CDR3 spans 13 amino acids. Germline-derived CDR1 and CDR2 are SGHRS and YFSETQ. Trimming removed 0 bases at V and 6 bases at J, with 9 bases between. The CDR3 loop reads CASSLGEVSEAFF. The CDR3 coding sequence is TGCGCCAGCAGCTTGGGAGAGGTATCTGAAGCTTTCTTT. The whole variable domain, filled in from reference TRBV5-1 and TRBJ1-1, reads KAGVTQTPRYLIKTRGQQVTLSCSPISGHRSVSWYQQTPGQGLQFLFEYFSETQRNKGNFPGRFSGRQFSNSRSEMNVSTLELGDSALYLCASSLGEVSEAFFGQGTRLTVV.